These 27 T cell receptor beta chains came from one sample sequenced in a study of blood T cell repertoires in COVID-19. Measured with immunoSEQ multiplex PCR; TCRdb has only the in-frame clones, and not every one. The data show tens of thousands of clones, 86% seen once. The sample comprised peripheral blood. The receptors originated from a man aged 50-59 years with active or convalescent COVID-19.

V gene TRBV24-1 combines with J gene TRBJ2-3; 7 positions agree with TRBD1. The germline V gene encodes CDR1 KGHDR and CDR2 SFDVKD. The J segment lost 4 bases and the V segment lost 4 bases, leaving 7 bases of the junction unmatched. The CDR3 is 15 amino acids. The CDR3 DNA reads TGTGCCACCAGTGACCACCACAGGGGTTCAGATACGCAGTATTTT. Translated, it gives CATSDHHRGSDTQYF.

This chain uses TRBV2 with TRBJ1-1, with D tentatively TRBD1 (6 bases). This CDR3 region has 16 residues. Germline lookup yields CDR1 SNHLY and CDR2 FYNNEI. Trimming removed 4 bases at V and 0 bases at J, with 15 bases between. CDR3: CASSGNRGRVNTEAFF. DNA for the CDR3: TGTGCCAGCAGTGGTAATAGGGGGAGGGTGAACACTGAAGCTTTCTTT.

The chain has TRBV18 and TRBJ2-2, with TRBD2 matching 14 bases. This CDR3 region has 18 residues. Trimming took 1 base from V and 1 from J; bases not matched to a gene: 2. Germline values: CDR1 KGHSH, CDR2 LQKENI. The CDR3 region is CASSPRTSGGLNTGELFF. In DNA form, the CDR3 reads TGTGCCAGCTCACCACGGACTAGCGGGGGGCTGAACACCGGGGAGCTGTTTTTT.

The chain employs TRBV3-1 (or the pseudogene TRBV3-2) and TRBJ2-1; D uncertain. This CDR3 region has 12 residues. CDR1 is LGHDT and CDR2 is YNNKEL in the germline V gene (reference sequence). Trimming stripped 2 bases from V and 6 bases from J, with 5 bases between. For the CDR3, the DNA is TGTGCCAGCAGCCAAACGGGCAATGAGCAGTTCTTC. This translates into CASSQTGNEQFF.

V is TRBV6-6 and J is TRBJ2-7; D unclear. Germline V gene sequence: CDR1 MNHNY, CDR2 SVGAGI (reference sequence). This CDR3 comprises 13 residues. The V gene lost 4 bases and the J gene lost 3 bases, with 10 bases spanning the gap. CDR3 protein: CASSLSESYEQYF. The CDR3 nucleotides are TGTGCCAGCAGTTTAAGTGAGAGCTACGAGCAGTACTTC.

J is TRBJ2-3 and V is TRBV11-2, with D possibly matching TRBD2 (6 bases). The CDR3 has 14 amino acids. The germline CDR1 and CDR2 sequences are SGHAT and FQNNGV. V was clipped by 5 bases and J by 2 bases, with 11 bases between them. In DNA form, the CDR3 reads TGTGCCAGCAGCCCGGGGGACCTCACAGATACGCAGTATTTT. Amino acids: CASSPGDLTDTQYF.

J is TRBJ2-2 and V is TRBV28; 12 bases line up with TRBD1. V lost 7 bases, J lost 4 bases, and 10 bases stayed unmatched. The CDR3 is made up of 17 amino acids. In germline, CDR1 is MDHEN, CDR2 SYDVKM. CDR3 loop: CASIPRDRGRVTGELFF. CDR3 DNA: TGTGCCAGCATTCCCCGGGACAGGGGGCGCGTCACCGGGGAGCTGTTTTTT.

This sequence joins TRBV12-3 or TRBV12-4 and TRBJ2-1, with D possibly being TRBD2 (6 bases). The CDR3 is made up of 13 amino acids. V was cut by 6 bases and J by 9 bases, with 15 bases left in between. The chain's CDR3 is CASRVAGGGEQFF. The CDR3 region has the DNA TGTGCCAGCAGGGTGGCCGGGGGTGGTGAGCAGTTCTTC.

The chain links TRBV18 to TRBJ2-1, with D unresolved. The CDR3 runs to 16 residues. Trimming left V 3 bases short and J 0 bases short, with 12 bases between. Per germline, CDR1 KGHSH and CDR2 LQKENI. The CDR3 coding sequence is TGTGCCAGCTCACCTGGTCCCACGAGCTCCTACAATGAGCAGTTCTTC. This encodes CASSPGPTSSYNEQFF.

The CDR3 here is CASSQGPSRGTDTDTQYF. The CDR3 DNA is TGTGCCAGCAGCCAAGGCCCTTCCCGGGGGACGGACACAGATACGCAGTATTTT. The chain recombines TRBV3-1 (or the pseudogene TRBV3-2) with TRBJ2-3, with D perhaps TRBD2 (6 bases). V was trimmed by 1 base and J by 2 bases, leaving 19 bases between them. Germline CDR1 is LGHDT and CDR2 is YNNKEL (reference sequence). The CDR3 totals 18 residues.

V gene TRBV5-1 combines with J gene TRBJ1-4; D perhaps matches TRBD1 (5 bases). Trimming stripped 4 bases from V and 5 bases from J, with 6 bases between. The CDR3 loop spans 12 amino acids. Germline loops: CDR1 SGHRS, CDR2 YFSETQ. CDR3 protein: CASSGGNEKLFF. The CDR3 DNA follows: TGCGCCAGCAGCGGGGGGAATGAAAAACTGTTTTTT.

V gene TRBV7-9 combines with J gene TRBJ2-2; 10 nucleotides agree with TRBD2. In germline, CDR1 is SEHNR, CDR2 FQNEAQ (reference sequence). This CDR3 spans 19 amino acids. Trimming at V came to 4 bases and at J to 2 bases, leaving 13 bases not matched to a gene. The CDR3 protein is CASSSKDSGLASNTGELFF. The CDR3 DNA follows: TGTGCCAGCAGCTCAAAAGATTCGGGACTAGCGAGTAACACCGGGGAGCTGTTTTTT.

The rearrangement joins TRBV19 to TRBJ1-5; no clear D gene. The CDR3 runs 13 residues. Looked up from germline, CDR1 is LNHDA and CDR2 is SQIVND (reference sequence). V lost 8 bases and J 5 bases, leaving 13 bases between the germline ends. This CDR3 reads CASGRNRDQPQHF. The DNA of the CDR3 is TGTGCCAGTGGCCGAAACAGAGATCAGCCCCAGCATTTT.

The J gene is TRBJ1-6, the V gene TRBV6-5; D is unclear. Germline-derived CDR1 and CDR2 are MNHEY and SVGAGI. V shed 7 bases and J shed 5 bases, with 12 bases lying between them. CDR3 size: 14 residues. In DNA form, the CDR3 reads TGTGCCAGCATTAGTCTGGGCAATAATTCACCCCTCCACTTT. Encoded protein: CASISLGNNSPLHF.

CDR3 amino acids: CASSQSLEEQYF. In DNA form, the CDR3 reads TGTGCCAGCAGCCAATCCTTGGAGGAGCAGTACTTC. The V gene is TRBV3-1 (or the pseudogene TRBV3-2), the J gene TRBJ2-7, with D unresolved. Germline CDR1 LGHDT, CDR2 YNNKEL (reference sequence). V lost 2 bases and J lost 7, with 9 bases in between. The CDR3 runs to 12 residues.

The rearrangement links TRBV2 to TRBJ2-2, with TRBD2 matching over 14 bases. The CDR3 is 15 amino acids. Germline V CDR1 and CDR2: SNHLY, FYNNEI. V trimming: 7 bases; J trimming: 10 bases; junction bases outside the gene matches: 8. The CDR3 loop is CASKRLAGGPEELFF. CDR3 DNA sequence: TGTGCCAGCAAGAGACTAGCGGGAGGGCCCGAGGAGCTGTTTTTT.

The chain recombines TRBV12-3 or TRBV12-4 with TRBJ2-5; no reliable D call. This CDR3 is built from 12 residues. V lost 1 base and J lost 5, with 5 bases in between. The CDR3 sequence: CASSLVSETQYF. Here the CDR3 DNA reads TGTGCCAGCAGTTTAGTATCCGAGACCCAGTACTTC.

The CDR3 loop reads CASSYSSQDYEKLFF. Here the CDR3 DNA reads TGTGCCAGCAGTTACTCGAGTCAGGATTATGAAAAACTGTTTTTT. The chain combines TRBV6-2 or TRBV6-3 with TRBJ1-4; D ambiguous. Deletions cut 0 bases from V and 6 bases from J, with 11 bases between. The germline V gene has CDR1 MNHEY and CDR2 SVGEGT. The CDR3 consists of 15 residues.

J is TRBJ2-5 and V is TRBV24-1; 10 bases match TRBD1. The germline gives CDR1 KGHDR, CDR2 SFDVKD. V shed 3 bases, J shed 5 bases, and the junction held 11 bases outside the gene matches. This CDR3 is 17 amino acids long. CDR3 protein: CATSDAVPTGGMETQYF. CDR3 DNA sequence: TGTGCCACCAGTGATGCCGTCCCGACAGGGGGCATGGAGACCCAGTACTTC.

Regarding this clone: Other DNA sequences in the sample encode the same CDR3. The V gene is TRBV6-5, the J gene TRBJ2-7; 7 bases are a match to TRBD1. The CDR3 totals 14 residues. Losses at the gene ends were 0 bases for V and 2 bases for J; bases not matched to a gene: 1. The V gene's germline CDR1 is MNHEY and CDR2 SVGAGI. In nucleotides, the CDR3 is TGTGCCAGCAGTTACTCGACAGGGACCTACGAGCAGTACTTC. This sequence encodes CASSYSTGTYEQYF.

V is TRBV18 and J is TRBJ2-7, with TRBD1 matching 8 bases. The germline V gene encodes CDR1 KGHSH and CDR2 LQKENI. V lost 3 bases, J lost 1 base, and 8 bases stayed unmatched. The CDR3 is made up of 16 amino acids. CDR3 amino acids: CASSPIGQGQSYEQYF. CDR3 in DNA: TGTGCCAGCTCACCGATAGGACAGGGCCAATCCTACGAGCAGTACTTC. The full variable domain, in which reference TRBV18 and TRBJ2-7 provide the parts outside the CDR3, is NAGVMQNPRHLVRRRGQEARLRCSPMKGHSHVYWYRQLPEEGLKFMVYLQKENIIDESGMPKERFSAEFPKEGPSILRIQQVVRGDSAAYFCASSPIGQGQSYEQYFGPGTRLTVT.

The J gene is TRBJ1-5, the V gene TRBV21-1; no DNA check was done on the table's D call, TRBD1. TRBV21-1 has pseudogene status. This CDR3 has 17 residues. CDR3 coding DNA: TGTGCCAGCAGCCACTCCCCCGGGACAGGGGACAATCAGCCCCAGCATTTT. This translates into CASSHSPGTGDNQPQHF.

In nucleotides, the CDR3 is TGTGCCACAGGGGGGGACGGGGGGGCCCAAGAGACCCAGTACTTC. It encodes CATGGDGGAQETQYF. The chain links TRBV15 to TRBJ2-5, with 8 bases lining up with TRBD2. V gave up 9 bases and J gave up 1 base; unmatched junction bases: 10. Germline V gene lookup returns CDR1 LNHNV and CDR2 YYDKDF (reference sequence). This CDR3 comprises 15 residues.

V is TRBV10-3 and J is TRBJ2-3; the D gene is possibly TRBD1 (6 bases). The CDR3 has 15 residues. The V end lost 6 bases, the J end lost 0 bases, and 13 bases lay between the germline ends. Per the germline V gene, CDR1 is ENHRY and CDR2 is SYGVKD. DNA of the CDR3: TGTGCCATCAGCGACGACAGGAGGAGCACAGATACGCAGTATTTT. Translated: CAISDDRRSTDTQYF.

This chain joins TRBV19 and TRBJ1-1; possible D gene TRBD1, 6 bases. The V end lost 10 bases, the J end lost 2 bases, and 14 bases lay between the germline ends. Germline V gene data show CDR1 as LNHDA and CDR2 as SQIVND (reference sequence). This CDR3 spans 13 amino acids. CDR3 sequence: CATRTVINTEAFF. CDR3 DNA: TGTGCCACTCGGACAGTAATTAACACTGAAGCTTTCTTT.

The chain recombines TRBV18 with TRBJ2-7, with 11 bases identical to TRBD2. The CDR3 is 15 amino acids. The junction had 4 bases not matched to a gene; V was cut back by 3 bases and J by 3 bases. CDR1 is KGHSH and CDR2 is LQKENI in the germline V gene. The CDR3 protein is CASSPSGGAVYEQYF. DNA for the CDR3: TGTGCCAGCTCACCTAGCGGGGGGGCCGTCTACGAGCAGTACTTC.

The chain links TRBV27 to TRBJ2-3; tentative D call: TRBD1 (7 bases). V lost 5 bases and J 4 bases, leaving 13 bases between the germline ends. The CDR3 is made up of 14 amino acids. The germline CDR1 and CDR2 sequences are MNHEY and SMNVEV (reference sequence). CDR3 in amino acids: CASSPAGGPDTQYF. CDR3 in DNA: TGTGCCAGCAGTCCGGCAGGGGGGCCAGATACGCAGTATTTT.